The subject of this entry is one T cell receptor (beta chain). Survey-level TCR beta sequencing used the immunoSEQ assay. Using immunoSEQ multiplex PCR, the repertoire was profiled, and TCRdb retains in-frame clones only, with some absent. The table includes approximately 70,000 clones, about 93% detected once. This CDR3 has 12 amino acids. Germline V gene lookup returns CDR1 SNHLY and CDR2 FYNNEI. V shed 8 bases and J shed 3 bases, with 11 bases lying between them. The source of this sequence is a man in his forties or fifties with rheumatoid arthritis. Sample: PBMCs. The chain joins TRBV2 to TRBJ2-7; D remains unclear. This CDR3 reads CASLSGLYEQYF. CDR3 in DNA: TGTGCCAGCCTCTCTGGCCTCTACGAGCAGTACTTC.